These 6 T cell receptor beta chains were all obtained from the same sample, sequenced in a study of draining lymph node invasion in breast cancer. The CD4+ CD45RA- CD25high gate defined the sorted memory regulatory T cells. In TCRdb, the bulk RNA-seq reads were re-called with MiXCR into one record per CDR3 protein. The profile shows approximately 2,500 distinct CDR3 sequences, about 70% of them singletons. Source material: sorted memory Tregs from a lymph node. These receptors came from a female donor with luminal breast cancer.

The chain is built from TRBV6-1 and TRBJ1-5; tentatively, D is TRBD1 (6 bases). CDR1 and CDR2 (germline): MNHNS, SASEGT. CDR3 length: 14 amino acids. Trimming cost V 8 bases and J 2 bases, with 13 bases left between them. DNA for the CDR3: TGTGCCAGCGGCCCACGGACAGGCAATCAGCCCCAGCATTTT. Encoded protein: CASGPRTGNQPQHF.

The chain combines TRBV5-4 with TRBJ2-3; 7 bases match TRBD1. Germline V CDR1 and CDR2: SGHNT, YYREEE (reference sequence). J lost 1 base, V lost 0 bases, and 2 bases had no gene match. The CDR3 sequence is 15 residues long. The CDR3 spells CASSLDQGGTDTQYF. In DNA, the CDR3 is TGTGCCAGCAGCTTGGACCAGGGGGGCACAGATACGCAGTATTTT.

The chain links TRBV18 to TRBJ1-5, with 7 bases fitting TRBD1. This CDR3 is built from 14 residues. With 5 bases clipped from V and 5 bases from J, the junction kept 6 bases outside the gene matches. Germline V gene data show CDR1 as KGHSH and CDR2 as LQKENI. CDR3 sequence (DNA): TGTGCCAGCTCAGGAGGGACAGCGGATCAGCCCCAGCATTTT. Its translation is CASSGGTADQPQHF.

The chain employs TRBV20-1 and TRBJ2-5, with 7 bases lining up with TRBD1. The CDR3 is 14 residues long. CDR1 is DFQATT, CDR2 SNEGSKA, per germline (reference sequence). V lost 0 bases to trimming and J lost 5 bases; unmatched junction nucleotides: 6. CDR3 sequence reads: CSARDRDRDETQYF. CDR3 bases: TGCAGTGCTAGAGATCGAGACAGGGACGAGACCCAGTACTTC.

There are a few counts of this clonotype. The gene calls are TRBV5-4 and TRBJ2-3; D perhaps matches TRBD1 (6 bases). V lost 0 bases to trimming and J lost 0 bases, with 8 bases between them. The CDR3 extends over 15 amino acids. The germline V gene has CDR1 SGHNT and CDR2 YYREEE (reference sequence). CDR3 amino acids: CASSLDQGSTDTQYF. CDR3 in DNA: TGTGCCAGCAGCTTGGACCAGGGGAGCACAGATACGCAGTATTTT.

The chain employs TRBV7-9 and TRBJ2-7; 9 bases align to TRBD1. The CDR3 covers 14 residues. V was clipped by 4 bases and J by 2 bases; unmatched bases: 3. Germline V gene sequence: CDR1 SEHNR, CDR2 FQNEAQ (reference sequence). CDR3 bases: TGTGCCAGCAGCTACCGACAGGGGGCCTACGAGCAGTACTTC. This gives the protein CASSYRQGAYEQYF.